A selection of T cell receptor beta chains follows, all from one sample in a study of blood T cells in healthy people across ages. In TCRdb, the 5' RACE reads were re-called with MiXCR into one record per CDR3 protein. Of about 1.4 million distinct CDR3 sequences listed, approximately 59% are singletons. Sequenced sample: blood. The receptors shown here come from a man between 18 and 29 years old in good health. Both conserved end residues are part of each CDR3. Each record gives: V gene, J gene, clone size, D gene, CDR3 DNA, CDR3 protein. The D gene is left open where the match is weak. Only part of the rows carry a size: once, few, many, or a class if the clone is expanded.

V: TRBV6-6; J: TRBJ2-5; size: -; D: -; DNA: TGTGCCAGCAGTTATACGGCGGGGGAGACCCAGTACTTC; CDR3: CASSYTAGETQYF
V: TRBV4-2; J: TRBJ2-3; size: -; D: -; DNA: TGTGCCAGCTGGGAGAGTGGGACAGATACGCAGTATTTT; CDR3: CASWESGTDTQYF
V: TRBV7-9; J: TRBJ2-2; size: -; D: TRBD2; DNA: TGTGCCAGCAGCTTACCAGCTGGCGGGGGTCGTACCGGGGAGCTGTTTTTT; CDR3: CASSLPAGGGRTGELFF
V: TRBV7-2; J: TRBJ1-1; size: -; D: -; DNA: TGTGCCAGCAGCTTAGGATGGTGGAAGGGCGACAGAGAGAACACTGAAGCTTTCTTT; CDR3: CASSLGWWKGDRENTEAFF
V: TRBV7-2; J: TRBJ2-7; size: -; D: -; DNA: TGTGCCAGCAGCTTAGAGGCGTCACCCAAATCCTCCTACGAGCAGTACTTC; CDR3: CASSLEASPKSSYEQYF
V: TRBV6-1; J: TRBJ2-2; size: few; D: TRBD1; DNA: TGTGCCAGCAGTGAAGCCCCGGACAGGGCCACCGGGGAGCTGTTTTTT; CDR3: CASSEAPDRATGELFF
V: TRBV12-3/TRBV12-4; J: TRBJ2-3; size: many; D: -; DNA: TGTGCCAGCAGCCATGTGGGCACAGATACGCAGTATTTT; CDR3: CASSHVGTDTQYF
V: TRBV5-1; J: TRBJ2-3; size: -; D: TRBD2; DNA: TGCGCCAGCAGCTTCCGAGGTCGCGGGAGTGCCGATACGCAGTATTTT; CDR3: CASSFRGRGSADTQYF
V: TRBV6-2/TRBV6-3; J: TRBJ2-2; size: -; D: -; DNA: TGTGCCAGCATAGGGGACTACACCGGGGAGCTGTTTTTT; CDR3: CASIGDYTGELFF
V: TRBV28; J: TRBJ2-3; size: -; D: TRBD1; DNA: TGTGCCAGCAGTTTCTTTTCACAGGGGCGCACAGATACGCAGTATTTT; CDR3: CASSFFSQGRTDTQYF
V: TRBV12-3/TRBV12-4; J: TRBJ2-2; size: -; D: TRBD2; DNA: TGTGCCAGCAGCCAAGGGGGGACTAGCGGGTATAAGCTGTTTTTT; CDR3: CASSQGGTSGYKLFF
V: TRBV27; J: TRBJ2-7; size: few; D: -; DNA: TGTGCCAGCAGTCCCGGGACCACATTCTACGAGCAGTACTTC; CDR3: CASSPGTTFYEQYF
V: TRBV2; J: TRBJ2-7; size: -; D: TRBD1; DNA: TGTGCCAGCAGTGAATCCCCGACAGGGACCTACGAGCAGTACTTC; CDR3: CASSESPTGTYEQYF
V: TRBV7-9; J: TRBJ2-5; size: -; D: -; DNA: TGTGCCAGCAGCGAGACTAACCAAGAGACCCAGTACTTC; CDR3: CASSETNQETQYF
V: TRBV6-1; J: TRBJ2-1; size: -; D: -; DNA: TGTGCCAGCATTAGAGGGTACAATGAGCAGTTCTTC; CDR3: CASIRGYNEQFF
V: TRBV4-1; J: TRBJ1-1; size: once; D: -; DNA: TGCGCCAGCAGCCAAGATCAGTCGGTGAACACTGAAGCTTTCTTT; CDR3: CASSQDQSVNTEAFF